This is a list of T cell receptor beta chains from one sample in a study of shared clonotypes between healthy human individuals. Data came from immunoSEQ multiplex PCR; TCRdb stores just in-frame clones and leaves some out. The data contain about a million clones, approximately 80% of them singletons. Sequencing was done on a sample of memory CD4+ T cells from PBMCs. These receptors originate from a man between 18 and 29 years old in good health. Some clones in this sample may be carry-over from other donors' samples. Each CDR3 is given with its conserved first and last residue. D genes are given only for firm matches.

cdr3_aa j_call v_call d_call
CTSSQDPLAGVTDTQYF TRBJ2-3 TRBV1 .
CASSSWTSLREQYF . TRBV7-2 .
CAWGRDPGELFF TRBJ2-2 TRBV30 TRBD2
CASPPPTGRTEAFF TRBJ1-1 TRBV28 TRBD1
CASSLGFGTSGAYEQYF TRBJ2-7 TRBV5-1 TRBD2
CASRAQGYGYTF TRBJ1-2 TRBV28 .
CASSPPGQGQETQYF TRBJ2-5 TRBV11-1 TRBD1
CASSPRGQGATDTQYF TRBJ2-3 TRBV7-9 TRBD1
CASSSVGNNEQFF TRBJ2-1 TRBV11-3 .
CASSSGGRGRKTQYF TRBJ2-5 TRBV2 .
CASNMRAKNIQYF TRBJ2-4 TRBV28 .
CASSLGTPTDTQYF TRBJ2-3 TRBV7-2 .
CASSPGAGYEQYF TRBJ2-7 TRBV18 .
CAISEFGYGNTEAFF TRBJ1-1 TRBV10-3 .
CASLLFSASNQPQHF TRBJ1-5 TRBV6-4 .
CASSASGSNNEQFF TRBJ2-1 TRBV5-1 TRBD2
CASSEEPHFSGSPLHF TRBJ1-6 TRBV6-1 .